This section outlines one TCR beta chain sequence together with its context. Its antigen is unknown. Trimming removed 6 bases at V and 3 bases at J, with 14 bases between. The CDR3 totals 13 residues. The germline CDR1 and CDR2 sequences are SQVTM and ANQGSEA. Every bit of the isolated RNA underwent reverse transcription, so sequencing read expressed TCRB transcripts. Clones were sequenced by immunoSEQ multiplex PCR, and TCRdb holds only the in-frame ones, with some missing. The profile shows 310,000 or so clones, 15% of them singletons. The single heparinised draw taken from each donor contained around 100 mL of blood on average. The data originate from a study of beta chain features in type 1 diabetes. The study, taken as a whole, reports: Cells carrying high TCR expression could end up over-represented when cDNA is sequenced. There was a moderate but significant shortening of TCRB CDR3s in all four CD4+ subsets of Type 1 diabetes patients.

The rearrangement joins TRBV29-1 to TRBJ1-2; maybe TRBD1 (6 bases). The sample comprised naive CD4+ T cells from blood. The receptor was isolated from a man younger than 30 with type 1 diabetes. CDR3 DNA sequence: TGCAGCGTGCGGGGGGCGGCTTACTATGGCTACACCTTC. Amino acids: CSVRGAAYYGYTF.